These 14 T cell receptor beta chains originate from one sample sequenced in a study of T cells in Graves' hyperthyroidism and ophthalmopathy. The TCR beta CDR3 regions underwent amplification using RNA transcripts as the source. First-round RT-PCR of the TCR CDR3 relied on the HTBI primer set. TCRdb reprocessed the multiplex PCR reads with MiXCR, giving one entry per CDR3 protein. This sample has about 400,000 distinct CDR3 sequences; 15% to 17% occur once, and the top ten carry around 7%. What was sequenced was blood. Receptor source: a woman younger than 30 with Graves' hyperthyroidism.

J is TRBJ2-1 and V is TRBV9, with 9 nucleotides matching TRBD2. V lost 0 bases, J lost 5 bases, and 3 bases stayed unmatched. The germline V gene has CDR1 SGDLS and CDR2 YYNGEE. The CDR3 totals 15 residues. The CDR3 nucleotides are TGTGCCAGCAGCGTAGATAGCGGGGGCCACAATGAGCAGTTCTTC. It codes for CASSVDSGGHNEQFF.

This clonotype was seen many times. V gene TRBV29-1 combines with J gene TRBJ2-3; D is unclear. The CDR3 is 13 residues long. Trimming left V 1 base short and J 0 bases short, with 5 bases between. The germline CDR1 and CDR2 sequences are SQVTM and ANQGSEA. The CDR3 protein is CSVEVFSTDTQYF. CDR3 DNA sequence: TGCAGCGTTGAAGTGTTCAGCACAGATACGCAGTATTTT.

This clonotype was seen repeatedly, ten times or more. This chain connects TRBV12-3 or TRBV12-4 to TRBJ1-2, with a possible D match to TRBD1 (5 bases). CDR3 length equals 14 residues. The ends were cut back, 1 base at V and 5 bases at J, with 11 bases in the middle. CDR3 in DNA: TGTGCCAGCAGTTTAGGGGGCGCTCGGTATGGCTACACCTTC. Translating it yields CASSLGGARYGYTF.

The genes are TRBV4-1 and TRBJ1-2; 7 positions agree with TRBD1. Germline V gives CDR1 MGHRA, CDR2 YSYEKL. The CDR3 contains 15 residues. J gave up 4 bases and V 1 base, and 6 bases lay outside the gene matches. Here the CDR3 DNA reads TGCGCCAGCAGCCAAGGGACGACAGGGTTCTATGGCTACACCTTC. Amino acid sequence: CASSQGTTGFYGYTF.

Many counts were recorded for this clonotype. The chain combines TRBV5-1 with TRBJ2-7; D is unresolved. Trimming took off 3 bases at V and 2 bases at J, with 18 bases between the two ends. The CDR3 loop spans 16 amino acids. The V gene's germline CDR1 is SGHRS and CDR2 YFSETQ. The CDR3 sequence: CASSCLWPKPPYEQYF. The DNA of the CDR3 is TGCGCCAGCAGCTGTCTTTGGCCGAAACCCCCCTACGAGCAGTACTTC.

This clonotype showed up just a few times. The rearrangement links TRBV7-9 to TRBJ2-6; tentative D call: TRBD2 (7 bases). The germline CDR1 and CDR2 sequences are SEHNR and FQNEAQ (reference sequence). The CDR3 is 16 amino acids. The V end was cut by 1 base, the J end by 3 bases, with 10 bases between. In DNA form, the CDR3 reads TGTGCCAGCAGCTTAGAGGGGGGGCTTGGGGCCAACGTCCTGACTTTC. Translating gives CASSLEGGLGANVLTF. The full variable domain, completed using reference TRBV7-9 and TRBJ2-6, is DTGVSQNPRHKITKRGQNVTFRCDPISEHNRLYWYRQTLGQGPEFLTYFQNEAQLEKSRLLSDRFSAERPKGSFSTLEIQRTEQGDSAMYLCASSLEGGLGANVLTFGAGSRLTVL.

This clonotype was recorded at least ten times. The rearrangement uses TRBV15 and TRBJ1-5, with 9 bases that match TRBD1. J lost 9 bases, V lost 0 bases, and 12 bases had no gene match. CDR1 and CDR2 from the germline V gene are LNHNV and YYDKDF (reference sequence). The CDR3 contains 17 residues. The CDR3 loop is CATSRDAGHRGRGPQHF. CDR3 DNA sequence: TGTGCCACCAGCAGAGATGCGGGCCACAGGGGGCGCGGGCCCCAGCATTTT.

This clonotype was seen repeatedly, ten times or more. The genes are TRBV13 and TRBJ2-1; 11 nucleotides agree with TRBD2. Germline V gives CDR1 PRHDT, CDR2 FYEKMQ (reference sequence). The CDR3 has 17 amino acids. Germline trimming cut 5 bases from V and 5 bases from J; bases unmatched to any gene: 11. CDR3 protein: CASSQRLAGFGHNEQFF. The DNA for the CDR3 is TGTGCCAGCAGCCAAAGACTAGCGGGATTTGGACACAATGAGCAGTTCTTC.

At least ten counts were recorded for this clonotype. The chain uses TRBV6-2 or TRBV6-3 and TRBJ2-3; 12 nucleotides agree with TRBD2. Germline CDR1 and CDR2: MNHEY and SVGEGT. Trimming took 2 bases from V and 5 from J; bases not matched to a gene: 5. This CDR3 is 16 amino acids long. CDR3 in amino acids: CASSYASGGARDTQYF. In nucleotides, the CDR3 is TGTGCCAGCAGTTACGCTAGCGGGGGGGCCAGAGATACGCAGTATTTT.

Many counts were recorded for this clonotype. The gene calls are TRBV7-9 and TRBJ1-2; D unclear. Germline lookup yields CDR1 SEHNR and CDR2 FQNEAQ (reference sequence). V lost 7 bases, J lost 4 bases, and 16 bases lay in between. This CDR3 is 14 amino acids long. In DNA form, the CDR3 reads TGTGCCAGCACCCAAAGGTCTTCCTTCTATGGCTACACCTTC. It specifies CASTQRSSFYGYTF. Full variable domain (remainder filled in from reference TRBV7-9 and TRBJ1-2): DTGVSQNPRHKITKRGQNVTFRCDPISEHNRLYWYRQTLGQGPEFLTYFQNEAQLEKSRLLSDRFSAERPKGSFSTLEIQRTEQGDSAMYLCASTQRSSFYGYTFGSGTRLTVV.

This clonotype was seen only a few times. The chain employs TRBV4-2 and TRBJ2-7; a weak D match, TRBD1 (6 bases). The CDR3 spans 12 residues. Per the germline V gene, CDR1 is LGHNA and CDR2 is YNFKEQ. The ends were cut back, 1 base at V and 10 bases at J, with 11 bases in the middle. The CDR3 region has the DNA TGTGCCAGCAGCCAAGTGCCAGGGGAACAGTACTTC. This codes for CASSQVPGEQYF.

In this sample, this clonotype turned up many times. The V gene is TRBV7-9, the J gene TRBJ2-1, with 8 bases identical to TRBD2. Germline trimming cut 1 base from V and 3 bases from J; bases unmatched to any gene: 8. The germline gives CDR1 SEHNR, CDR2 FQNEAQ (reference sequence). The CDR3 runs to 17 residues. This CDR3 reads CASSLGGRGRLYNEQFF. For the CDR3, the DNA is TGTGCCAGCAGCTTAGGCGGGCGCGGGAGGCTCTACAATGAGCAGTTCTTC. The full variable domain, rest sourced from reference TRBV7-9 and TRBJ2-1, is DTGVSQNPRHKITKRGQNVTFRCDPISEHNRLYWYRQTLGQGPEFLTYFQNEAQLEKSRLLSDRFSAERPKGSFSTLEIQRTEQGDSAMYLCASSLGGRGRLYNEQFFGPGTRLTVL.

The chain couples TRBV5-5 to TRBJ2-7, with 10 positions matching TRBD1. The CDR3 has 15 residues. The junction had 4 bases not matched to a gene; V was cut back by 0 bases and J by 4 bases. Germline CDR1 reads SGHKS; CDR2 reads YYEKEE (reference sequence). The CDR3: CASSLARTGGYEQYF. The DNA of the CDR3 is TGTGCCAGCAGCTTGGCAAGGACAGGGGGATACGAGCAGTACTTC. The entire variable domain, with the rest obtained from reference TRBV5-5 and TRBJ2-7, is as follows: DAGVTQSPTHLIKTRGQQVTLRCSPISGHKSVSWYQQVLGQGPQFIFQYYEKEERGRGNFPDRFSARQFPNYSSELNVNALLLGDSALYLCASSLARTGGYEQYFGPGTRLTVT.

A word on this clonotype: A clone one base away is much larger, so this may be a read error. In this CDR3 the conserved last residue, phenylalanine or tryptophan, is missing, so a read error is likely. The V gene is TRBV5-8, the J gene TRBJ2-7, with TRBD1 matching 8 bases. This CDR3 has 16 amino acids. CDR1 is SGHTS and CDR2 is YDEGEE in the germline V gene. V lost 4 bases, J lost 4 bases, and 13 bases stayed unmatched. For the CDR3, the DNA is TGTGCCAGCAGCGTGCGCAGGACAGGGAAACTATACGAGCAGTACCTC. Amino acids: CASSVRRTGKLYEQYL.